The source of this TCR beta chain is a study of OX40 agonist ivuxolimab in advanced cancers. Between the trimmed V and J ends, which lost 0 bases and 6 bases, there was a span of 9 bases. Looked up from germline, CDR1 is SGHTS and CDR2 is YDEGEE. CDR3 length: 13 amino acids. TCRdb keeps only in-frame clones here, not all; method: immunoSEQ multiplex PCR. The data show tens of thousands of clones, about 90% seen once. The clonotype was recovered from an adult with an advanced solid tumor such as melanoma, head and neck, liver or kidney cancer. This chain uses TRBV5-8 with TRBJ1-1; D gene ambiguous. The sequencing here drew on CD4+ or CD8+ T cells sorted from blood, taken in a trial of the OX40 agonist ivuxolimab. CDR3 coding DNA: TGTGCCAGCAGCTTGGAACAGAGCGCTGAAGCTTTCTTT. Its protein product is CASSLEQSAEAFF.